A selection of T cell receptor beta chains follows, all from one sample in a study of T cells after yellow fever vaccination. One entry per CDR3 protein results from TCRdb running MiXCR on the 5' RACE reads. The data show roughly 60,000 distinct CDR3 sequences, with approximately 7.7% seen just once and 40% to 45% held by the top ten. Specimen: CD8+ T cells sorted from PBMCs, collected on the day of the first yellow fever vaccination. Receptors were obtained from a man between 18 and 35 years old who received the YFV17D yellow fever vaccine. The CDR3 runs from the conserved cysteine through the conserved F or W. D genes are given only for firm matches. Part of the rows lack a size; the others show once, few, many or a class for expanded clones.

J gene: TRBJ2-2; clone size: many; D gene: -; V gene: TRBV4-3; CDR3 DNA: TGCGCCAGCAGCCAAGATCCGGCAGGAGAAACCGGGGAGCTGTTTTTT; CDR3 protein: CASSQDPAGETGELFF
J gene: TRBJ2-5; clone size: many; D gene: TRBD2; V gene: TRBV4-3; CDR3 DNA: TGCGCCAGCAGCCATCTAGCGGGGGGCCAAGAGACCCAGTACTTC; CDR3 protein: CASSHLAGGQETQYF
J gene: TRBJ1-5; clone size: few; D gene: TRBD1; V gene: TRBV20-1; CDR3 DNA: TGCAGTGCTAGTGACCCCGGGGGACAGGGAAATCAGCCCCAGCATTTT; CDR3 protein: CSASDPGGQGNQPQHF
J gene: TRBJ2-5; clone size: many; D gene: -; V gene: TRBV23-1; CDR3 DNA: TGCGCCAGCAGTCTGTCGGAAGAGACCCAGTACTTC; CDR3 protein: CASSLSEETQYF
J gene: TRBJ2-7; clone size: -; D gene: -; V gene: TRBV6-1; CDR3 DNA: TGTGCCAGCAGTGAATATGGACAGTCCTACGAGCAGTACTTC; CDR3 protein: CASSEYGQSYEQYF
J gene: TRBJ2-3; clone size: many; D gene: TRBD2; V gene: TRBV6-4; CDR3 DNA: TGTGCCAGCAGTGAGGGACTAGCGGGGGGGCCAGATACGCAGTATTTT; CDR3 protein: CASSEGLAGGPDTQYF
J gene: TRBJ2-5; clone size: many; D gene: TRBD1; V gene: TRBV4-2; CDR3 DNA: TGTGCCAGCAGCCACGACAGGGGCCTCAAGTACTTC; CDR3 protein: CASSHDRGLKYF
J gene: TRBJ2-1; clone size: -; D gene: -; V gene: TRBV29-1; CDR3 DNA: TGCAGCGTTCGGGCCCCCCATGAGCAGTTCTTC; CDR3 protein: CSVRAPHEQFF
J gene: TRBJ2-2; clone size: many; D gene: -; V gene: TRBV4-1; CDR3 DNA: TGCGCCAGCAGCCAAGGTGGCGGGGCCGGGGAGCTGTTTTTT; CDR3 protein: CASSQGGGAGELFF
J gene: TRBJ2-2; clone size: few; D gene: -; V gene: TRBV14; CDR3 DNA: TGTGCCAGCAGCCAAGTTAGATACACCGGGGAGCTGTTTTTT; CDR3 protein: CASSQVRYTGELFF
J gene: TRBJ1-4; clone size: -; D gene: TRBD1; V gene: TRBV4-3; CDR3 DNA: TGCGCCAGCAGCCAAGCAGGGGGGTTGGAAAAACTGTTTTTT; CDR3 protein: CASSQAGGLEKLFF
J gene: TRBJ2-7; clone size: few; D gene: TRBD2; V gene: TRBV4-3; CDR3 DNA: TGCGCCAGCAGCCAAGATGTGGGGGCTAGCGGGTGGTACGAGCAGTACTTC; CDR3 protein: CASSQDVGASGWYEQYF
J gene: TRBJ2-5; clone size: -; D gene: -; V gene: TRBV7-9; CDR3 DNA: TGTGCCAGCAGCTCACAGGAGATGGGGGCCCAAGAGACCCAGTACTTC; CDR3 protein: CASSSQEMGAQETQYF
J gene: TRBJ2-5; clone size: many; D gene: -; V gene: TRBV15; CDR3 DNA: TGTGCCACCAGCAGAGATATGGGGTCGGAGACCCAGTACTTC; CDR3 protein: CATSRDMGSETQYF
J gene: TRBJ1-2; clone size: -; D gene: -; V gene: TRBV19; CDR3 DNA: TGTGCCAGTAGTAAGCCAGGGGAGATGGGCTACACCTTC; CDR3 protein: CASSKPGEMGYTF
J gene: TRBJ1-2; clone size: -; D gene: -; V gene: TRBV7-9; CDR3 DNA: TGTGCCAGCAGCTCGGACGCGGCTGGCTACACCTTC; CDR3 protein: CASSSDAAGYTF
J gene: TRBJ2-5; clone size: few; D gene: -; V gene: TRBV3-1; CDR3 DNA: TGTGCCAGCAGCCAAGCAGAGACCCAGTACTTC; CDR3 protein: CASSQAETQYF
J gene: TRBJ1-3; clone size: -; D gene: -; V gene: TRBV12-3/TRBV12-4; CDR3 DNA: TGTGCCAGCATCCAGACAGGATCGGGAAACACCATATATTTT; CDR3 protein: CASIQTGSGNTIYF
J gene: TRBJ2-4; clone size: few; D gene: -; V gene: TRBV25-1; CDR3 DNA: TGTGCCAGCGGACCCTCAGGGGCCATTCAGTACTTC; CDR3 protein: CASGPSGAIQYF
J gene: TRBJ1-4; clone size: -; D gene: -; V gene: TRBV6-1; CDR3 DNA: TGTGGCAGCAGTGAAGAATGGATGGGCGATAATGAAAAACTGTTTTTT; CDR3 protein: CGSSEEWMGDNEKLFF